This is a list of T cell receptor beta chains from one sample in a study of blood T cells in healthy people across ages. One entry per CDR3 protein, called by TCRdb with MiXCR from the 5' RACE reads. The sample includes approximately 880,000 distinct CDR3 sequences, about 44% of them seen just once. Sequenced material: blood. These receptors all stem from a man aged 25-45 years in good health. CDR3s include the opening cysteine and the closing phenylalanine or tryptophan. D genes are given only for firm matches. Clone size is shown for a subset of rows, as once, few, many or a class of expanded clone.

- TRBJ2-7 TRBV4-1 - CASSPYAGRTSYEQYF TGCGCCAGCAGCCCCTACGCTGGGAGAACATCCTACGAGCAGTACTTC
- TRBJ1-2 TRBV4-2 - CTSSRITRQQTTTNYGYTF TGTACCAGCAGCCGGATAACCCGACAGCAAACTACCACTAACTATGGCTACACCTTC
- TRBJ1-1 TRBV15 - CATSREEGRGPVNTEAFF TGTGCCACCAGCAGAGAGGAGGGGCGGGGTCCTGTGAACACTGAAGCTTTCTTT
- TRBJ2-7 TRBV7-3 TRBD1 CASSPGTGINEQYF TGTGCCAGCAGCCCCGGGACAGGTATCAACGAGCAGTACTTC
- TRBJ2-1 TRBV7-9 TRBD2 CASSYERGGNNEQFF TGTGCCAGCAGCTATGAGCGGGGGGGCAACAATGAGCAGTTCTTC
- TRBJ2-2 TRBV12-3/TRBV12-4 TRBD2 CASSYAGTSGGELFF TGTGCCAGCAGCTACGCCGGGACTAGCGGGGGGGAGCTGTTTTTT
- TRBJ1-2 TRBV2 - CASSVYSVYGYTF TGTGCCAGCAGTGTCTATTCGGTCTATGGCTACACCTTC
- TRBJ1-6 TRBV3-1 - CASSQGGLNSPLHF TGTGCCAGCAGCCAAGGCGGCTTAAATTCACCCCTCCACTTT
- TRBJ1-2 TRBV5-5 TRBD1 CASSPTQDRVVDYGYTF TGTGCCAGCAGCCCTACACAAGACAGGGTGGTTGACTATGGCTACACCTTC
once TRBJ1-4 TRBV3-1 - CASSQTTLGHVSNEKLFF TGTGCCAGCAGCCAAACAACTTTGGGACACGTCAGTAATGAAAAACTGTTTTTT
- TRBJ2-7 TRBV4-1 - CASSQDENTGLGEQYF TGCGCCAGCAGCCAAGACGAAAATACAGGTCTCGGCGAGCAGTACTTC
- TRBJ2-1 TRBV18 TRBD1 CASSLQGRDNEQFF TGTGCCAGCTCACTACAGGGGCGGGACAATGAGCAGTTCTTC
- TRBJ2-4 TRBV6-2/TRBV6-3 - CASRPPQTKNIQYF TGTGCCAGCAGACCCCCGCAGACCAAAAACATTCAGTACTTC
few TRBJ2-1 TRBV4-3 TRBD1 CASSQEPGDRGNEQFF TGCGCCAGCAGCCAAGAGCCGGGGGACAGGGGCAATGAGCAGTTCTTC
few TRBJ2-1 TRBV4-1 TRBD2 CASSQSPERGASYNEQFF TGCGCCAGCAGCCAAAGTCCGGAGCGGGGGGCCTCCTACAATGAGCAGTTCTTC
few TRBJ2-7 TRBV7-2 TRBD2 CASSLAASGGPHEQYF TGTGCCAGCAGCTTAGCGGCCAGCGGGGGGCCCCACGAGCAGTACTTC
- TRBJ2-1 TRBV6-1 TRBD2 CASSEGSGGWGEQFF TGTGCCAGCAGTGAAGGTAGCGGGGGGTGGGGTGAGCAGTTCTTC
- TRBJ2-7 TRBV28 - CASSPSRDDSYEQYF TGTGCCAGCAGCCCCTCCCGGGACGACTCCTACGAGCAGTACTTC
- TRBJ2-1 TRBV7-9 - CASSLRTNTYNEQFF TGTGCCAGCAGTCTAAGGACAAATACCTACAATGAGCAGTTCTTC
- TRBJ2-1 TRBV9 TRBD2 CASSPRTSGGGFGNEQFF TGTGCCAGCAGCCCCCGGACTAGCGGGGGGGGGTTCGGGAATGAGCAGTTCTTC
few TRBJ1-2 TRBV28 - CASSFTAYGYTF TGTGCCAGCAGTTTTACCGCCTATGGCTACACCTTC
- TRBJ2-3 TRBV12-3/TRBV12-4 - CASRDNGRTDTQYF TGTGCCAGCAGGGATAACGGACGGACGGATACGCAGTATTTT
few TRBJ2-3 TRBV12-3/TRBV12-4 - CARPITDTQYF TGTGCCAGACCCATAACAGATACGCAGTATTTT
few TRBJ2-7 TRBV4-1 - CASSPLVRSPSYEQYF TGCGCCAGCAGCCCGCTCGTTAGATCACCTTCCTACGAGCAGTACTTC